What follows is one TCR beta chain and its context. Its antigen is currently unknown. This entry is derived from a study of CD8+ T cells in alopecia areata. In the study overall: Treated patients were given oral tofacitinib, which was dosed at 5 to 10 mg twice daily. The drug, tofacitinib, lasted 6 to 18 months, followed by 6 months off drug.

General study findings and limits: Resident alphabeta T cells of normal skin are also sequenced in scalp samples. Between patients, shared TCR sequences were less clear than in mice. This was possibly due in part to HLA diversity in the patient population.

Extraction and reverse transcription of RNA yielded cDNA as the sequencing template. Some clones are missing from TCRdb's copy, which holds only in-frame ones; the method was immunoSEQ multiplex PCR. The top ten clones hold roughly 16% of a sample with about 150,000 clones, about 87% of them seen once. Germline CDR1 SGHAT, CDR2 FQNNGV. Unmatched junction bases numbered 6, after V lost 1 base and J lost 0 bases. The CDR3 is 17 residues long. The sequence came from a human donor with alopecia areata. The material sequenced was CD8+ T cells sorted from blood, taken at week 0. The chain combines TRBV11-2 with TRBJ2-7, with 10 bases aligning to TRBD2. CDR3 amino acids: CASSLVARLAGSYEQYF. In nucleotides, the CDR3 is TGTGCCAGCAGCTTAGTTGCGAGACTAGCGGGCTCCTACGAGCAGTACTTC.